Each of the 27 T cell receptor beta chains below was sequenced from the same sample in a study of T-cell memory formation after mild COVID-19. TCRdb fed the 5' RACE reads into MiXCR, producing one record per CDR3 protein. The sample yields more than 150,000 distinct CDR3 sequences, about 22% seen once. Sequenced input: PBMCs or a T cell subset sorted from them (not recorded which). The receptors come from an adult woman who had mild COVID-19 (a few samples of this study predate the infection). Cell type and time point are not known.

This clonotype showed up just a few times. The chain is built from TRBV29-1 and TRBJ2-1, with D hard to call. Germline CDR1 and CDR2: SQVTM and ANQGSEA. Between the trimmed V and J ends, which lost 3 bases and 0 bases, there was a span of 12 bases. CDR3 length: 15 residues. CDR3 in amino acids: CSVDSPKTSYNEQFF. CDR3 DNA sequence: TGCAGCGTTGACTCACCCAAAACCTCCTACAATGAGCAGTTCTTC.

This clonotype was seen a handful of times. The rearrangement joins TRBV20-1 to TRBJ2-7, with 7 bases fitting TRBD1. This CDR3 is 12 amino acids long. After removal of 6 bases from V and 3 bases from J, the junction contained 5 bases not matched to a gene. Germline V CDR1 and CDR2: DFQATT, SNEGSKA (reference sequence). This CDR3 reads CSAEYRGYEQYF. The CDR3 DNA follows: TGCAGTGCCGAATACAGGGGCTACGAGCAGTACTTC.

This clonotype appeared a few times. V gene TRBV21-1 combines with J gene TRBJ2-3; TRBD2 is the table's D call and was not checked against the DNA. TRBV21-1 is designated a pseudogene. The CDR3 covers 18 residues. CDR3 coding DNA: TGTGCCAGCAGCAAAGGTATTTCAGCGGGAGGATCCACAGATACGCAGTATTTT. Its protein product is CASSKGISAGGSTDTQYF.

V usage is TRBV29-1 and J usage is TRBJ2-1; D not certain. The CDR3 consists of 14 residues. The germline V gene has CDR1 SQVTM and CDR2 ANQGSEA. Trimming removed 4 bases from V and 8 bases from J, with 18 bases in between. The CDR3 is CSVGWAKKMDEQFF. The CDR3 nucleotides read TGCAGCGTTGGGTGGGCAAAGAAGATGGATGAGCAGTTCTTC.

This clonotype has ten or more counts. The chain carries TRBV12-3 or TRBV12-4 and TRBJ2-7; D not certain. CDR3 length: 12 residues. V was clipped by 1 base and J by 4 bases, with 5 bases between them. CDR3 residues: CASSLDRYEQYF. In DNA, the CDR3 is TGTGCCAGCAGTTTAGATCGTTACGAGCAGTACTTC.

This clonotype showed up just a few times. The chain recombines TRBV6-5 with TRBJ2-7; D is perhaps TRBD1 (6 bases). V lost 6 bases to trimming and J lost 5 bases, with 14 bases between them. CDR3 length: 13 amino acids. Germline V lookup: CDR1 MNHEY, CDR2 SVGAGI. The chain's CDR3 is CASRGRGWNEQYF. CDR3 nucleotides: TGTGCCAGCAGAGGCAGGGGTTGGAACGAGCAGTACTTC.

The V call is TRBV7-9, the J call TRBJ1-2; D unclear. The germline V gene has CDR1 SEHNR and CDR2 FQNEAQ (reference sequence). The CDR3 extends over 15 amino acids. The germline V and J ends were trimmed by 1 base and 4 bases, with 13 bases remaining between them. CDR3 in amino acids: CASSLGSYPIYGYTF. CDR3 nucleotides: TGTGCCAGCAGCTTAGGGAGCTACCCGATCTATGGCTACACCTTC.

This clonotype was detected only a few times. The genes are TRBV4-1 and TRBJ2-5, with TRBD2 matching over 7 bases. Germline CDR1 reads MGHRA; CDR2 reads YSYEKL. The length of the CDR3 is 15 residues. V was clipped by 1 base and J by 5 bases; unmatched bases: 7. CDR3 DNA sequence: TGCGCCAGCAGCCAAGGCGGGGGATTTGGGGAGACCCAGTACTTC. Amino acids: CASSQGGGFGETQYF.

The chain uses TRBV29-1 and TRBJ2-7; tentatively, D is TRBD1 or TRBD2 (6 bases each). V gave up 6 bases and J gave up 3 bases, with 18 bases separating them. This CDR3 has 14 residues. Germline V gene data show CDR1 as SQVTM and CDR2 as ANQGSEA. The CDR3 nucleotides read TGCAGCGTCGCTCCGGGGGCAGGTGGCTACGAGCAGTACTTC. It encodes CSVAPGAGGYEQYF.

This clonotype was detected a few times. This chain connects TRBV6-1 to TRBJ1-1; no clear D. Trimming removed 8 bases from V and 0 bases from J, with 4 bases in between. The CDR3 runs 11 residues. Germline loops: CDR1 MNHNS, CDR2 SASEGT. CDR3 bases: TGTGCCAGCTGGATGAACACTGAAGCTTTCTTT. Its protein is CASWMNTEAFF.

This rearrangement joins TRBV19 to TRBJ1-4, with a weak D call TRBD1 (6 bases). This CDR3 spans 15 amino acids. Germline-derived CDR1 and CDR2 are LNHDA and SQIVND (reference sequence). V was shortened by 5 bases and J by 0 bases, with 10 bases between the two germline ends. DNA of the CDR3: TGTGCCAGTAGTTTAAGGACAGCAACTAATGAAAAACTGTTTTTT. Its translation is CASSLRTATNEKLFF.

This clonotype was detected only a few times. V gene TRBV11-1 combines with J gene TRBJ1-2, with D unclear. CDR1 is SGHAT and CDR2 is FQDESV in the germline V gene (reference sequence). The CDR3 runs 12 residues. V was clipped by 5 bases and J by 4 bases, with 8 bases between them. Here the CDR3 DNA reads TGTGCCAGCAGCCACCGTAGCTATGGCTACACCTTC. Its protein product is CASSHRSYGYTF.

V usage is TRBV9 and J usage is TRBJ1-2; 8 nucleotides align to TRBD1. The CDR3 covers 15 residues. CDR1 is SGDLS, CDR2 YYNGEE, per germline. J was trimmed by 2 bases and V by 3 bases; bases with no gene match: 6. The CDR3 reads CASSGTGRGNYGYTF. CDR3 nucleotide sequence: TGTGCCAGCAGCGGGACAGGGCGAGGGAACTATGGCTACACCTTC.

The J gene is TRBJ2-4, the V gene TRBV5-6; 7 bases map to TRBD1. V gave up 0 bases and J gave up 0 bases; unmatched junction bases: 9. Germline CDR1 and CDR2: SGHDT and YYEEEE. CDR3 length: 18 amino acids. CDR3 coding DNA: TGTGCCAGCAGCTTGGACAGGGGCCTACTCCTAGCCAAAAACATTCAGTACTTC. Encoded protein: CASSLDRGLLLAKNIQYF.

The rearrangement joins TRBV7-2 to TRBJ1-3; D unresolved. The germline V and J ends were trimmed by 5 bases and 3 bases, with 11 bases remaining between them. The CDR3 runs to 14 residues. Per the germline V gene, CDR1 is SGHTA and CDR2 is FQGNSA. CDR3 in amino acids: CASSPRIFGNTIYF. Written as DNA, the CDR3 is TGTGCCAGCAGCCCTAGGATATTTGGAAACACCATATATTTT.

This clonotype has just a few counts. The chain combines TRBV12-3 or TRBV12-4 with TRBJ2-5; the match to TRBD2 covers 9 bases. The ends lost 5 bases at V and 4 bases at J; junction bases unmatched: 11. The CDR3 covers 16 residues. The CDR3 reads CASSTTSGRQVETQYF. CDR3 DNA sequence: TGTGCCAGCAGTACTACTAGCGGGCGCCAGGTAGAGACCCAGTACTTC.

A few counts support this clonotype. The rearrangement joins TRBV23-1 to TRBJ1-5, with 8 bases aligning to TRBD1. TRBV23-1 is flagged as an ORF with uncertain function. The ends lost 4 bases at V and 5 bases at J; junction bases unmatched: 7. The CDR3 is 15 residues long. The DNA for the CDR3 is TGCGCCAGCAGTCGGAACAGGGGGAGTTATCAGCCCCAGCATTTT. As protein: CASSRNRGSYQPQHF.

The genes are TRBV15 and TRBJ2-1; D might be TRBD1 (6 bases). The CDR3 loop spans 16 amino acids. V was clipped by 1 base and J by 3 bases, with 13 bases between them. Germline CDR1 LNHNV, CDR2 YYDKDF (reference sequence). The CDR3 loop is CATSRAIQGFYNEQFF. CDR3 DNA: TGTGCCACCAGCAGAGCCATTCAGGGGTTCTACAATGAGCAGTTCTTC.

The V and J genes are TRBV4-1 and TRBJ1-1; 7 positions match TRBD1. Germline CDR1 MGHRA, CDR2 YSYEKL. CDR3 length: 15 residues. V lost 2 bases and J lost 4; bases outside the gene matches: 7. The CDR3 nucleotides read TGCGCCAGCAGCCAAAACCGACAGGGTGGCACTGAAGCTTTCTTT. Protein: CASSQNRQGGTEAFF.

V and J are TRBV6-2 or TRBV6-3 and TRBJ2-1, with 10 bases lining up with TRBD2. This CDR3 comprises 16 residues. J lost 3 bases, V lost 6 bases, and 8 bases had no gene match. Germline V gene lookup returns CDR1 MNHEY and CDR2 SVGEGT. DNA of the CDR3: TGTGCCAGCAGGCTTGGACTAGCGGACGGCTACAATGAGCAGTTCTTC. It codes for CASRLGLADGYNEQFF.

The CDR3 spells CASSPGGSGYNEQFF. Here the CDR3 DNA reads TGTGCCAGCAGCCCGGGGGGGTCTGGGTACAATGAGCAGTTCTTC. The J gene is TRBJ2-1, the V gene TRBV7-9; 8 bases are shared with TRBD2. V was pared by 5 bases and J by 4 bases, with 7 bases of the junction left unmatched. Per the germline V gene, CDR1 is SEHNR and CDR2 is FQNEAQ (reference sequence). This CDR3 spans 15 amino acids.

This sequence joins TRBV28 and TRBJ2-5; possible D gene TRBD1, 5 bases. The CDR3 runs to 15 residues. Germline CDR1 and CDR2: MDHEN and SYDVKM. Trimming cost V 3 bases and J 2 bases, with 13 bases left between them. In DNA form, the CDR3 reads TGTGCCAGCAGTTTGACAGCAGGGCAGCAAGAGACCCAGTACTTC. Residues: CASSLTAGQQETQYF.

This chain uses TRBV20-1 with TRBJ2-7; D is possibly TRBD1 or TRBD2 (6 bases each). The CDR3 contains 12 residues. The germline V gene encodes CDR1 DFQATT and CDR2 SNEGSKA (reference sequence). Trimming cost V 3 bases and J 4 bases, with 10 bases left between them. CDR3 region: CSAREGGYEQYF. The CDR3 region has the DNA TGCAGTGCTAGGGAGGGGGGATACGAGCAGTACTTC.

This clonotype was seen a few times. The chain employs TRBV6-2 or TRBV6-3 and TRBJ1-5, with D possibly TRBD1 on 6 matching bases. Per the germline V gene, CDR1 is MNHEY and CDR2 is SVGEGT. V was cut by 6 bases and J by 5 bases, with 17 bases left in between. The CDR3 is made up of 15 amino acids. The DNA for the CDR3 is TGTGCCAGCAGCACTCCCCGGGGGCGCGATCAGCCCCAGCATTTT. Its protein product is CASSTPRGRDQPQHF.

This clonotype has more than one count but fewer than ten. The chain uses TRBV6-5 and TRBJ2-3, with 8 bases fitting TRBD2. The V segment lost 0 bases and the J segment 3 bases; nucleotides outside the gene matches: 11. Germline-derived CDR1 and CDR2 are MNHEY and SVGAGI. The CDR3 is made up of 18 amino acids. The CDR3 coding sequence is TGTGCCAGCAGTTACTCTCCATTAGCGGGGTGGGGGACAGATACGCAGTATTTT. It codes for CASSYSPLAGWGTDTQYF.

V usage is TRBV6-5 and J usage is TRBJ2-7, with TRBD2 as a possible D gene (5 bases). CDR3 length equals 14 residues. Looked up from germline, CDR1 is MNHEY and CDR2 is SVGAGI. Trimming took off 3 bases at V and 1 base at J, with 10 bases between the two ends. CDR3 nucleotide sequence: TGTGCCAGCAGTTATGGGGAGCAGTCCTACGAGCAGTACTTC. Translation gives CASSYGEQSYEQYF.

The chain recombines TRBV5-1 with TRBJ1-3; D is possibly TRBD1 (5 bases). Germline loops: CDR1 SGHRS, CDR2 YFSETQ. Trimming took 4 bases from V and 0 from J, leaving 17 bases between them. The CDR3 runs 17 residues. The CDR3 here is CASSMGRRGISGNTIYF. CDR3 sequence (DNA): TGCGCCAGCAGCATGGGCCGGAGGGGAATCTCTGGAAACACCATATATTTT.